The 9 T cell receptor beta chains below come from one sample, sequenced in a study of early T cells in non-severe SARS-CoV-2 infection. TCRdb reprocessed the 5' RACE reads via MiXCR and lists one record per CDR3 protein. The sample lists around 60,000 distinct CDR3 sequences, around 11% occurring once. The sequencing used whole blood, collected at baseline. These receptors were collected from an adult who was a healthcare worker with PCR-confirmed SARS-CoV-2 infection or an uninfected control (not recorded which).

The gene calls are TRBV5-4 and TRBJ1-2; 7 bases match TRBD1. Trimming cost V 4 bases and J 4 bases; bases outside gene matches: 16. Germline V gene data show CDR1 as SGHNT and CDR2 as YYREEE (reference sequence). CDR3 length: 17 residues. Here the CDR3 DNA reads TGTGCCAGCAGCCAAGGGGGCCGAACCCGCGGGAGCTATGGCTACACCTTC. Amino acid sequence: CASSQGGRTRGSYGYTF.

This clonotype was observed many times. The chain combines TRBV10-3 with TRBJ1-1, with 8 bases aligning to TRBD1. The CDR3 covers 13 residues. The V segment lost 8 bases and the J segment 2 bases; nucleotides outside the gene matches: 4. Germline CDR1 reads ENHRY; CDR2 reads SYGVKD. CDR3 sequence: CAIGGQGNTEAFF. The DNA for the CDR3 is TGTGCCATCGGTGGACAGGGAAACACTGAAGCTTTCTTT.

The V call is TRBV15, the J call TRBJ1-4; D possibly corresponds to TRBD1 (6 bases). Trimming left V 1 base short and J 4 bases short, with 13 bases between. The CDR3 spans 16 residues. Per germline, CDR1 LNHNV and CDR2 YYDKDF (reference sequence). The chain's CDR3 is CATSRAPQGINEKLFF. In DNA, the CDR3 is TGTGCCACCAGCAGAGCCCCACAGGGAATTAATGAAAAACTGTTTTTT.

The table lists this clonotype with many counts. The chain has TRBV7-9 and TRBJ1-3; D unresolved. Trimming removed 4 bases from V and 1 base from J, with 23 bases in between. Germline assignment: CDR1 SEHNR and CDR2 FQNEAQ (reference sequence). The CDR3 contains 19 residues. In nucleotides, the CDR3 is TGTGCCAGCAGCTCCACCAGTCGAGGCAACCCGGGGTCTGGAAACACCATATATTTT. Its translation: CASSSTSRGNPGSGNTIYF. Full variable domain (missing parts from reference TRBV7-9 and TRBJ1-3): DTGVSQNPRHKITKRGQNVTFRCDPISEHNRLYWYRQTLGQGPEFLTYFQNEAQLEKSRLLSDRFSAERPKGSFSTLEIQRTEQGDSAMYLCASSSTSRGNPGSGNTIYFGEGSWLTVV.

This clonotype has just a few counts. The chain links TRBV7-9 to TRBJ2-7; 11 bases match TRBD1. V gave up 6 bases and J gave up 4 bases; unmatched junction bases: 2. In germline, CDR1 is SEHNR, CDR2 FQNEAQ (reference sequence). The CDR3 consists of 13 residues. The CDR3 protein is CASRGQGGYEQYF. The CDR3 DNA reads as TGTGCCAGCAGGGGACAGGGGGGTTACGAGCAGTACTTC.

This clonotype was seen many times. This chain connects TRBV20-1 to TRBJ2-5, with 12 bases that match TRBD2. The CDR3 sequence is 16 residues long. After removal of 4 bases from V and 4 bases from J, the junction contained 10 bases not matched to a gene. The V gene's germline CDR1 is DFQATT and CDR2 SNEGSKA (reference sequence). CDR3 protein: CSANLLTSGGIETQYF. The CDR3 nucleotides read TGCAGTGCTAACCTCCTGACTAGCGGGGGCATAGAGACCCAGTACTTC.

The V gene is TRBV5-8, the J gene TRBJ2-7, with 9 bases aligning to TRBD1. Per germline, CDR1 SGHTS and CDR2 YDEGEE. The CDR3 is made up of 14 amino acids. V dropped 6 bases and J dropped 1; count of bases not matched to a gene: 5. The CDR3 bases are TGTGCCAGCATCCTGGACAGGGGTTCCTACGAGCAGTACTTC. It encodes CASILDRGSYEQYF.

The genes are TRBV10-3 and TRBJ1-1; D gene uncertain. The CDR3 spans 12 residues. Looked up from germline, CDR1 is ENHRY and CDR2 is SYGVKD. The ends were cut back, 11 bases at V and 2 bases at J, with 12 bases in the middle. The CDR3 protein is CAPPRTNTEAFF. Here the CDR3 DNA reads TGTGCCCCCCCCCGGACTAACACTGAAGCTTTCTTT.

The rearrangement uses TRBV7-6 and TRBJ2-1, with a tentative D call TRBD2 (6 bases). The CDR3 has 15 amino acids. The V end lost 3 bases, the J end lost 3 bases, and 12 bases lay between the germline ends. Per germline, CDR1 SGHVS and CDR2 FNYEAQ. The CDR3 spells CASSFTGEVYNEQFF. CDR3 nucleotides: TGTGCCAGCAGCTTTACGGGGGAAGTCTACAATGAGCAGTTCTTC.